These 22 T cell receptor beta chains came from one sample sequenced in a study of shared clonotypes between healthy human individuals. TCRdb's table, derived via immunoSEQ multiplex PCR, lists solely in-frame clones and lacks some. The sample records more than 400,000 clones, roughly 80% being singletons. Sequencing used PBMCs. Receptors originate from a woman aged 40 to 49 in good health. Some clones in this sample may be carry-over from other donors' samples.

The chain links TRBV30 to TRBJ2-7, with 7 bases aligning to TRBD1. The CDR3 runs 16 residues. V lost 2 bases, J lost 5 bases, and 15 bases stayed unmatched. Germline V gives CDR1 GTSNPN, CDR2 SVGIG (reference sequence). The CDR3 bases are TGTGCCTGGAGTTTTTTAGACCGGGACAGTCGAAACGAGCAGTACTTC. It encodes CAWSFLDRDSRNEQYF.

This clone was observed a single time. The J gene is TRBJ1-1, the V gene TRBV10-1; 8 bases agree with TRBD1. J lost 5 bases, V lost 3 bases, and 2 bases had no gene match. The CDR3 spans 13 residues. Germline V gene data show CDR1 as WNHNN and CDR2 as SYGVQD (reference sequence). For the CDR3, the DNA is TGCGCCAGCAGTGACCGACAGGGGACTGAAGCTTTCTTT. Its protein is CASSDRQGTEAFF.

The V and J genes are TRBV9 and TRBJ2-3, with D tentatively TRBD2 (6 bases). Germline values: CDR1 SGDLS, CDR2 YYNGEE. CDR3 size: 14 residues. Trimming took 5 bases from V and 3 from J, leaving 13 bases between them. CDR3 in amino acids: CASSLAGPTDTQYF. DNA for the CDR3: TGTGCCAGCAGTCTCGCGGGGCCAACAGATACGCAGTATTTT.

This clone was seen just once. A far bigger clonotype differs at one base, so this is likely a read error. This sample also contains other DNA sequences that code for the same CDR3. The V call is TRBV30, the J call TRBJ2-5, with no clear D. Per the germline V gene, CDR1 is GTSNPN and CDR2 is SVGIG (reference sequence). The length of the CDR3 is 12 residues. The DNA for the CDR3 is TGTGCATGGAGATTCCCACAAGAGACCCAGTACTTC. It is translated as CAWRFPQETQYF.

V gene TRBV9 combines with J gene TRBJ1-1; 7 bases map to TRBD1. CDR1 is SGDLS and CDR2 is YYNGEE in the germline V gene. J was trimmed by 0 bases and V by 5 bases; bases with no gene match: 10. The CDR3 is made up of 16 amino acids. This CDR3 reads CASSKQGRAMNTEAFF. CDR3 nucleotides: TGTGCCAGCAGTAAACAGGGGAGGGCGATGAACACTGAAGCTTTCTTT.

The rearrangement links TRBV27 to TRBJ2-7, with 13 bases matching TRBD2. CDR1 and CDR2 (germline): MNHEY, SMNVEV (reference sequence). V lost 5 bases to trimming and J lost 7 bases; unmatched junction nucleotides: 8. The CDR3 consists of 15 residues. The CDR3 is CASSVTSGRLGEQYF. CDR3 sequence (DNA): TGTGCCAGCAGTGTGACTAGCGGGAGGCTCGGGGAGCAGTACTTC.

This clone was counted a few times. This chain's CDR3 is CATSSGRGVREQYF. CDR3 DNA sequence: TGTGCCACCAGCAGCGGTCGAGGAGTTCGCGAGCAGTACTTC. V gene TRBV15 combines with J gene TRBJ2-7; D is ambiguous. Trimming removed 3 bases from V and 6 bases from J, with 15 bases in between. The CDR3 length is 14 residues. CDR1 and CDR2 (germline): LNHNV, YYDKDF (reference sequence).

This clone was counted between two and nine times. The genes are TRBV6-1 and TRBJ2-7; 8 bases line up with TRBD1. J lost 0 bases, V lost 5 bases, and 6 bases had no gene match. CDR3 length: 15 amino acids. CDR1 is MNHNS and CDR2 is SASEGT in the germline V gene. This chain's CDR3 is CASSKGTGGSYEQYF. The CDR3, as DNA: TGTGCCAGCAGTAAAGGGACAGGAGGCTCCTACGAGCAGTACTTC.

The chain combines TRBV9 with TRBJ1-2, with D perhaps TRBD1 (6 bases). There are 14 residues in the CDR3. V gave up 0 bases and J gave up 5 bases, with 11 bases separating them. Germline CDR1 and CDR2: SGDLS and YYNGEE. CDR3 sequence: CASSVAGQSYGYTF. In DNA form, the CDR3 reads TGTGCCAGCAGCGTAGCTGGACAGTCTTATGGCTACACCTTC.

This clone was picked up many times. V gene TRBV5-1 combines with J gene TRBJ1-5; 7 bases fit TRBD1. In germline, CDR1 is SGHRS, CDR2 YFSETQ. The CDR3 spans 14 residues. V lost 2 bases, J lost 7 bases, and 6 bases stayed unmatched. The CDR3 loop is CASSFDREEQPQHF. DNA of the CDR3: TGCGCCAGCAGCTTCGACAGGGAGGAGCAGCCCCAGCATTTT.

The chain links TRBV5-8 to TRBJ2-2; possibly TRBD2 for D (5 bases). Germline loops: CDR1 SGHTS, CDR2 YDEGEE. The CDR3 contains 16 residues. The V end was cut by 6 bases, the J end by 3 bases, with 18 bases between. This CDR3 reads CASTKGSSPDTGELFF. The CDR3 region has the DNA TGTGCCAGCACAAAAGGGAGTAGCCCGGACACCGGGGAGCTGTTTTTT.

This clone was counted at least ten times. The rearrangement joins TRBV2 to TRBJ1-5, with TRBD1 as a possible D gene (5 bases). The CDR3 length is 15 residues. V dropped 6 bases and J dropped 5 bases, with 17 bases sitting between them. Germline CDR1 and CDR2: SNHLY and FYNNEI. The DNA of the CDR3 is TGTGCCAGCAGCTTCGGGGGACGCCCTGATCAGCCCCAGCATTTT. Translating it yields CASSFGGRPDQPQHF. Drawing the rest from reference TRBV2 and TRBJ1-5, the complete variable domain is EPEVTQTPSHQVTQMGQEVILRCVPISNHLYFYWYRQILGQKVEFLVSFYNNEISEKSEIFDDQFSVERPDGSNFTLKIRSTKLEDSAMYFCASSFGGRPDQPQHFGDGTRLSIL.

On this clone itself: A read error is the likely source, as a far larger clone sits one nucleotide away. This chain uses TRBV30 with TRBJ2-5; D possibly uses TRBD1 or TRBD2 (5 bases each). The end of the DNA is better explained by TRBJ2-7, so the J call may be wrong. The CDR3 consists of 13 residues. Germline-derived CDR1 and CDR2 are GTSNPN and SVGIG (reference sequence). CDR3 residues: CASPGPSTYEQYF. CDR3 DNA sequence: TGTGCCTCGCCGGGACCGTCCACCTACGAGCAGTACTTC.

The chain uses TRBV5-1 and TRBJ1-5; 9 bases agree with TRBD1. This CDR3 has 14 residues. With 4 bases clipped from V and 6 bases from J, the junction kept 5 bases outside the gene matches. Germline loops: CDR1 SGHRS, CDR2 YFSETQ. For the CDR3, the DNA is TGCGCCAGCAGCGTGGGACAGGGAAGTCAGCCCCAGCATTTT. It translates to CASSVGQGSQPQHF.

This clone was observed many times. This chain joins TRBV29-1 and TRBJ1-1; D possibly corresponds to TRBD1 (5 bases). V lost 3 bases and J 4 bases, leaving 12 bases between the germline ends. Germline V gene lookup returns CDR1 SQVTM and CDR2 ANQGSEA. CDR3 size: 13 residues. CDR3 amino acids: CSVDRGVGTEAFF. The CDR3 coding sequence is TGCAGCGTTGATCGAGGGGTTGGCACTGAAGCTTTCTTT.

This clone was counted many times. The V gene is TRBV10-3, the J gene TRBJ2-1, with 10 bases that match TRBD1. Germline lookup yields CDR1 ENHRY and CDR2 SYGVKD. V dropped 7 bases and J dropped 10; count of bases not matched to a gene: 13. The CDR3 is made up of 15 amino acids. The CDR3 region is CAITPGTGELGEQFF. The CDR3 nucleotides read TGTGCCATCACTCCCGGGACAGGGGAGTTAGGGGAGCAGTTCTTC.

The chain combines TRBV27 with TRBJ1-3; D is perhaps TRBD1 (5 bases). CDR1 MNHEY and CDR2 SMNVEV come from the germline V gene (reference sequence). This CDR3 spans 15 amino acids. V was clipped by 2 bases and J by 1 base, with 9 bases between them. DNA for the CDR3: TGTGCCAGCAGTTTAAATGGGGGTTCTGGAAACACCATATATTTT. Encoded protein: CASSLNGGSGNTIYF.

This clone was seen more than once but under ten times. CDR3 region: CASSQAGGGEQYF. DNA of the CDR3: TGTGCCAGCAGCCAAGCAGGTGGGGGTGAGCAGTACTTC. The chain combines TRBV14 with TRBJ2-7; D could derive from TRBD1 or TRBD2 (5 bases each). Per germline, CDR1 SGHDN and CDR2 FVKESK. The CDR3 contains 13 residues. The V end was cut by 1 base, the J end by 7 bases, with 11 bases between. The full variable domain, rest sourced from reference TRBV14 and TRBJ2-7, is EAGVTQFPSHSVIEKGQTVTLRCDPISGHDNLYWYRRVMGKEIKFLLHFVKESKQDESGMPNNRFLAERTGGTYSTLKVQPAELEDSGVYFCASSQAGGGEQYFGPGTRLTVT.

V is TRBV28 and J is TRBJ2-2, with 7 positions matching TRBD2. From germline, CDR1 is MDHEN and CDR2 SYDVKM. The ends lost 3 bases at V and 2 bases at J; junction bases unmatched: 3. The length of the CDR3 is 15 residues. The CDR3: CASSFAGVNTGELFF. The CDR3 nucleotides are TGTGCCAGCAGTTTTGCGGGAGTTAACACCGGGGAGCTGTTTTTT.

The V gene is TRBV28, the J gene TRBJ2-5, with 13 nucleotides matching TRBD2. This CDR3 comprises 16 residues. From germline, CDR1 is MDHEN and CDR2 SYDVKM. With V trimmed by 5 bases and J by 5 bases, 8 bases remained unmatched. The CDR3 DNA reads TGTGCCAGCAGTACTACTAGCGGGAGGGCCCGGGAGACCCAGTACTTC. This sequence encodes CASSTTSGRARETQYF.

Regarding this clone: Only one base separates this from a far larger clonotype, so it likely reflects a read error. The J gene is TRBJ2-3, the V gene TRBV13; D is tentatively TRBD1 or TRBD2 (6 bases each). The germline gives CDR1 PRHDT, CDR2 FYEKMQ (reference sequence). The length of the CDR3 is 15 residues. The CDR3 DNA reads TGTGCCAGCATCTTAGGGGGGTCTTTCACAGATACGCAGTATTTT. The encoded protein is CASILGGSFTDTQYF.

On this clone: A much larger clone is a single base away; this may be a read error. The V gene is TRBV25-1, the J gene TRBJ2-1, with 7 bases fitting TRBD2. This CDR3 spans 15 amino acids. Germline V lookup: CDR1 MGHDK, CDR2 SYGVNS. V dropped 5 bases and J dropped 3; count of bases not matched to a gene: 7. CDR3 coding DNA: TGTGCCAGCAGTCCCCGGGCTAGCGGCTACAATGAGCAGTTCTTC. The encoded protein is CASSPRASGYNEQFF.